A selection of T cell receptor beta chains follows, all from one sample in a study of T-cell reconstitution after alpha-beta-depleted transplantation in children. MiXCR, applied by TCRdb to the PCR reads, yields one record per CDR3 protein. The sample yields about 78,000 distinct CDR3 sequences, approximately 14% seen once. The sequences come from PBMCs, mostly from graft donor cells, collected 180 days after TCRalphabeta/CD19-depleted stem cell transplant. These receptors came from a male patient aged 2-9 years who had a stem cell transplant for acute lymphoblastic leukemia, so the T cells may come from the graft donor. The CDR3 runs from the conserved cysteine through the conserved F or W. D genes are given only for firm matches. Where a row states a size, it is once, few, many or the class of an expanded clone; other rows omit it.

NA	NA	TRBV20-1	TRBJ1-4	TGCAGTGCCTTGGGACGGCGGTTTTGGAAACTGTTTTTT	CSALGRRFWKLFF
few	TRBD1	TRBV29-1	TRBJ1-5	TGCAGCGTCGGACAGGGGCCGGGTCAGCCCCAGCATTTT	CSVGQGPGQPQHF
few	NA	TRBV7-9	TRBJ2-7	TGTGCCAGCAGCCCCCGGGGCAGGGGAGCCGAGCAGTACTTC	CASSPRGRGAEQYF
NA	NA	TRBV7-2	TRBJ1-5	TGTGCCGGCAGCTTAGAGAGAGTCAATCAGCCCCAGCATTTT	CAGSLERVNQPQHF
few	NA	TRBV5-1	TRBJ2-3	TGCGCCAGCAGCTTGGGCTCAATCACAGATACGCAGTATTTT	CASSLGSITDTQYF
NA	NA	TRBV7-9	TRBJ2-5	TGTGCCAGCAGCTTAGTGGGGGGAGTGGAGACCCAGTACTTC	CASSLVGGVETQYF
few	NA	TRBV19	TRBJ2-3	TGTGCCAGTAGTATAGAGCCCCACACAGATACGCAGTATTTT	CASSIEPHTDTQYF
few	NA	TRBV12-3/TRBV12-4	TRBJ2-1	TGTGCCAGCAGCTCCGGACCGTACAGGTTCTTC	CASSSGPYRFF
NA	NA	TRBV29-1	TRBJ1-4	TGCAGCGTTATACCTTCAGGGGCCTTCAATGAAAAACTGTTTTTT	CSVIPSGAFNEKLFF
NA	NA	TRBV7-7	TRBJ2-5	TGTGCTAGCAGCTCGACGAAAAAAGAGACCCAGTACTTC	CASSSTKKETQYF
few	NA	TRBV7-8	TRBJ2-1	TGTGCCAGCAGCCCTGAAGGGGCTCACAATGAGCAGTTCTTC	CASSPEGAHNEQFF
few	TRBD2	TRBV5-5	TRBJ2-1	TGTGCCAGCAGAACGCCGGGACTAGCGGGCAATGAGCAGTTCTTC	CASRTPGLAGNEQFF
NA	NA	TRBV7-9	TRBJ2-7	TGTGCCAGCAGCCCGTATCTAGCTGGAAGTTACGAGCAGTACTTC	CASSPYLAGSYEQYF
NA	NA	TRBV5-5	TRBJ2-7	TGTGCCAGCAGCCAATTGCCCGCGGGACAGTTGAACGAGCAGTACTTC	CASSQLPAGQLNEQYF
NA	NA	TRBV6-1	TRBJ1-1	TGTGCCAGCAGTGCGGGGCAGAACACTGAAGCTTTCTTT	CASSAGQNTEAFF
NA	NA	TRBV6-2/TRBV6-3	TRBJ2-7	TGTGCCAGCGCCGCCTTCGGGCCAGCCGAGCAGTACTTC	CASAAFGPAEQYF
few	TRBD1	TRBV4-2	TRBJ2-6	TGTGCCAGCAGCCTCACGACAGGGGGTGATTCTGGGGCCAACGTCCTGACTTTC	CASSLTTGGDSGANVLTF
few	NA	TRBV27	TRBJ1-1	TGTGCCGCCGGGGCAGGGATCACTGAAGCTTTCTTT	CAAGAGITEAFF
NA	TRBD2	TRBV7-2	TRBJ2-1	TGTGCCAGCAGCTTAGGGACTAGCGTTGTCAATGAGCAGTTCTTC	CASSLGTSVVNEQFF
NA	NA	TRBV20-1	TRBJ2-3	TGCAGTGCTAGCGTTACAGTTAGGTCCCTTACAGATACGCAGTATTTT	CSASVTVRSLTDTQYF
few	TRBD2	TRBV19	TRBJ2-1	TGTGCCAGTAGTAAAACTAGCGGGGGTCTCAATGAGCAGTTCTTC	CASSKTSGGLNEQFF
few	NA	TRBV7-2	TRBJ2-3	TGTGCCAGCAGCGCCTCTTATACGCAGTATTTT	CASSASYTQYF
NA	NA	TRBV18	TRBJ2-4	TGTGCCAGCTCACCCCGTCGGACAGTTAGGAGGGACATTCAGTACTTC	CASSPRRTVRRDIQYF
NA	TRBD1	TRBV10-3	TRBJ2-1	TGTGCCATCAGTGCCCCTTCCCGGGACAGATCCTACAATGAGCAGTTCTTC	CAISAPSRDRSYNEQFF
NA	NA	TRBV7-2	TRBJ1-1	TGTGCCAGCAGCTTAGTCCCACCTCCTAAGGCCACTGAAGCTTTCTTT	CASSLVPPPKATEAFF
NA	TRBD2	TRBV3-1	TRBJ2-3	TGTGCCAGCAGCCAAGCACTAGCGGGGGGGCATGTAGTGGATACGCAGTATTTT	CASSQALAGGHVVDTQYF
many	NA	TRBV10-3	TRBJ2-3	TGTGCCATCAGTGAGTCAAGAAGGACAGATACGCAGTATTTT	CAISESRRTDTQYF
NA	NA	TRBV10-2	TRBJ2-1	TGCGCCAGCAGCCTTACGCGGGGATGGCAGTTCTTC	CASSLTRGWQFF
few	TRBD1	TRBV11-3	TRBJ2-5	TGTGCCAGCAGCTCGGGACAGGGAGTAGAAGAGACCCAGTACTTC	CASSSGQGVEETQYF
NA	NA	TRBV12-3/TRBV12-4	TRBJ2-2	TGTGCCAGCAGTCCCTTCGACGGGGGCGGTGCCACCGGGGAGCTGTTTTTT	CASSPFDGGGATGELFF
many	TRBD2	TRBV5-1	TRBJ2-1	TGCGCCAGCAGCTTGGTGGGGACTAGGCCCTCCGATGAGCAGTTCTTC	CASSLVGTRPSDEQFF
NA	NA	TRBV18	TRBJ2-5	TGTGCCAGCTCCCCGTACCAAGAGACCCAGTACTTC	CASSPYQETQYF
many	NA	TRBV10-3	TRBJ1-2	TGTGCCACCCAAGCTAGACCTGACTTCTATGGCTACACCTTC	CATQARPDFYGYTF